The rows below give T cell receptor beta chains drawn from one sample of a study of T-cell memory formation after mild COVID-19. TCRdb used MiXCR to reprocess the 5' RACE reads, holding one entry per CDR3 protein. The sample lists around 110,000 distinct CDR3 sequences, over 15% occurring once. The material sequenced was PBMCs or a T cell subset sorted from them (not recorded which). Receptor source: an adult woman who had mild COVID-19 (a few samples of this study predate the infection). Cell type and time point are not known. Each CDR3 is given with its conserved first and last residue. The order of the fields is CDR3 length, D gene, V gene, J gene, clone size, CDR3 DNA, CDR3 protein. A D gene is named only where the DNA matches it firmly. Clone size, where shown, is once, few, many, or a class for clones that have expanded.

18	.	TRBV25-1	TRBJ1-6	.	TGTGCCAGCAGTGAATATGGGGGGTTTAACTCCTATAATTCACCCCTCCACTTT	CASSEYGGFNSYNSPLHF
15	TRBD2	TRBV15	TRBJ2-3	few	TGTGCCACCAGCAGATCTAGCGGGGGCACAGATACGCAGTATTTT	CATSRSSGGTDTQYF
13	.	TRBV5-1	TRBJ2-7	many	TGCGCCAGCAGCTTACGTAGCGGCTACGAGCAGTACTTC	CASSLRSGYEQYF
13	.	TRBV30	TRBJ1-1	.	TGTGCCTGGAGACCCGGACAGCGGACTGAAGCTTTCTTT	CAWRPGQRTEAFF
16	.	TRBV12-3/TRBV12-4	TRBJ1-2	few	TGTGCCAGCAGTATCGGGACGCACCTTCCTAACTATGGCTACACCTTC	CASSIGTHLPNYGYTF
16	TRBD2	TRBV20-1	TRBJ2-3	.	TGCAGTGCCCTTCTCGGGACTAGCGAATACACAGATACGCAGTATTTT	CSALLGTSEYTDTQYF
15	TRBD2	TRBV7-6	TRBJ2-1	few	TGTGCCAGCAGACGTGAAGCGGGAGGTAGGGATGAGCAGTTCTTC	CASRREAGGRDEQFF
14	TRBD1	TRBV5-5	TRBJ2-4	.	TGTGCCAGCAGCTTGGAGGGACAGGGATACATTCAGTACTTC	CASSLEGQGYIQYF
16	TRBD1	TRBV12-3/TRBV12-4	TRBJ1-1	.	TGTGCCAGCAGTTTCGCAGACAGGGGGCTGATAACTGAAGCTTTCTTT	CASSFADRGLITEAFF
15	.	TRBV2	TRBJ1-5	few	TGTGCCAGCAGTGGGCTATTGGGTTGGGATCAGCCCCAGCATTTT	CASSGLLGWDQPQHF
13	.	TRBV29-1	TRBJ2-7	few	TGCAGCGTTGAAGCCAGGTACTCCTACGAGCAGTACTTC	CSVEARYSYEQYF
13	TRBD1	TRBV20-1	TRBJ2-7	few	TGCAGTGCTAGGGGCAGGGGGCCGGTCGAGCAGTACTTC	CSARGRGPVEQYF
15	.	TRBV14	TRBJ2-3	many	TGTGCCAGCAGCCAAGGAGGGGAGTTTGGAGATACGCAGTATTTT	CASSQGGEFGDTQYF
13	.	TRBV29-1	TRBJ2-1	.	TGCAGCGGGGGGGAAGGGACCTACAATGAGCAGTTCTTC	CSGGEGTYNEQFF
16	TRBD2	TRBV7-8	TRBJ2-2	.	TGTGCCAGCAGCCAGTATAGCGGGAGGGGCTCCGGGGAGCTGTTTTTT	CASSQYSGRGSGELFF
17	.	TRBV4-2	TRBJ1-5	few	TGTGCCAGCAGCCACGGTCGGGACCCCGCTATGGATCAGCCCCAGCATTTT	CASSHGRDPAMDQPQHF
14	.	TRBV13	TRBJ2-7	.	TGTGCCAGCAGCTCCATCGACAACTCCTACGAGCAGTACTTC	CASSSIDNSYEQYF
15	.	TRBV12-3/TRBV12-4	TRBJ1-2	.	TGTGCCAGCAGTTTAGACTTCGGCCTGAACTATGGCTACACCTTC	CASSLDFGLNYGYTF
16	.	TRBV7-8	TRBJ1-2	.	TGTGCCAGCAGCTCCCCCGGGGGGGCGGCGGACTATGGCTACACCTTC	CASSSPGGAADYGYTF
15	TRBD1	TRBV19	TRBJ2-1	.	TGTGCCAGTACCCCTGCGGCAGGGGGCTACAATGAGCAGTTCTTC	CASTPAAGGYNEQFF
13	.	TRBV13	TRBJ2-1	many	TGTGCCAGCAGTTTACGGGGGCCCAATGAGCAGTTCTTC	CASSLRGPNEQFF
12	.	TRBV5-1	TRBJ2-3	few	TGCGCCAGCAGCCCGGAGGTAGATACGCAGTATTTT	CASSPEVDTQYF
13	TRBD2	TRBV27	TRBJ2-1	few	TGTGCCAGCAGACTAGCGGGGACACTCGAGCAGTTCTTC	CASRLAGTLEQFF
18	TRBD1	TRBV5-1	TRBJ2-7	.	TGCGCCAGCAGCCCATACAGGAGAGGACAGGGGGTGTCCTACGAGCAGTACTTC	CASSPYRRGQGVSYEQYF
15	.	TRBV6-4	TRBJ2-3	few	TGTGCCAGCAGTGGACTAGTTGGGGGCACAGATACGCAGTATTTT	CASSGLVGGTDTQYF
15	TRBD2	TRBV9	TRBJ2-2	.	TGTGCCAGCAGCGTAGATTCGGGAGGCACCGGGGAGCTGTTTTTT	CASSVDSGGTGELFF
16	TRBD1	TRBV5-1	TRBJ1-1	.	TGCGCCAGCAGCCCCTGGGGGACAGGGATGGACACTGAAGCTTTCTTT	CASSPWGTGMDTEAFF
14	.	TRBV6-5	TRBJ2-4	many	TGTGCCAGCAGTTACGGTCCGGGAAGTGTCATTCAGTACTTC	CASSYGPGSVIQYF
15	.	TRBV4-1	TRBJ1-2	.	TGCGCCAGCAGCGAAGACAGTTTGGGAGCCTATGGCTACACCTTC	CASSEDSLGAYGYTF
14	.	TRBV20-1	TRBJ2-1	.	TGCAGTGCTAGGGGGGGTTACGAGAGTAATGAGCAGTTCTTC	CSARGGYESNEQFF
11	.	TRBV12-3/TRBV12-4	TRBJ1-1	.	TGTGCCAGCGGCCCAGGGGCTGAAGCTTTCTTT	CASGPGAEAFF
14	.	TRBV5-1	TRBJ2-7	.	TGCGCCAGCAGCTTGGCAGAAAACTCCTACGAGCAGTACTTC	CASSLAENSYEQYF
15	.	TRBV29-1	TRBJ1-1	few	TGCAGCGTTGTATTTGGGACCCCGATATACACTGAAGCTTTCTTT	CSVVFGTPIYTEAFF
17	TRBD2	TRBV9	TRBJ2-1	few	TGTGCCAGCAGCGTAGGTGGTTTGATGGGAGCGGGAGGGCCCCCCCCCTTC	CASSVGGLMGAGGPPPF
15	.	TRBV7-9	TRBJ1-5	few	TGTGCCAGCAGCTTAGTAGGGGCAGGGGATCAGCCCCAGCATTTT	CASSLVGAGDQPQHF
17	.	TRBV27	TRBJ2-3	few	TGTGCCAGCAGTTTATTCGGGGAATTCACTAGCACAGATACGCAGTATTTT	CASSLFGEFTSTDTQYF